The T cell receptor (beta chain) under discussion was sequenced for a study of T cells expressing NK-cell markers. Overall study context: Eight donors were sequenced, seven testing HCMV-seropositive and one testing seronegative.

This CDR3 region has 13 residues. Germline V gene data show CDR1 as SGDLS and CDR2 as YYNGEE. TCRdb reprocessed the 5' RACE reads and reports one entry per CDR3 protein, with no DNA. The specimen's table records about 170,000 distinct CDR3 sequences. Sequencing was done on a sample of blood T cells: a sorted CD56 or NKG2C T cell subset, CD4+ or CD8+ T cells, or bulk PBMC T cells (not recorded which). The TCR originated in a man aged 18 to 69 in good health. The chain recombines TRBV9 with TRBJ2-5; absent DNA, TCRdb's TRBD2 call cannot be checked. The CDR3 reads CASSLSGAETQYF.